This T cell receptor (beta chain) appears in the sequencing data of a study of Graves' ophthalmopathy and Graves' hyperthyroidism. This clonotype was recorded many times. Beta-chain TCR CDR3 regions were amplified from RNA transcripts. After a first-round RT-PCR with HTBI primers, a second-round multiplex PCR was run. MiXCR, run by TCRdb on the multiplex PCR reads, gives a single entry per CDR3 protein. The data show over a million distinct CDR3 sequences, around a third seen once. Patients newly diagnosed with hyperthyroidism, under 2 months' duration, were aged 18 to 65, the study reports. Establishment of the diagnosis relied upon clinical symptoms, serum thyroxine, TRAb, thyroid ultrasound and orbital computed tomography. V lost 5 bases to trimming and J lost 7 bases; unmatched junction nucleotides: 7. This CDR3 comprises 14 residues. Germline V gene data show CDR1 as SGHTA and CDR2 as FQGNSA.

The TCR was taken from an adult man with Graves' hyperthyroidism. Sequenced material: peripheral blood or thyroid tissue (not recorded which). The chain joins TRBV7-2 to TRBJ1-4; 7 nucleotides match TRBD1. CDR3 nucleotide sequence: TGTGCCAGCAGCCCGGGAAGGGACAGTGAAAAACTGTTTTTT. The encoded protein is CASSPGRDSEKLFF.